The entry below gives a single TCR beta chain sequence along with its context. The specificity of this receptor is unknown. Base qualities are not recorded, but no much larger clone differs from it by a single base. This sample is part of a study of OX40 agonist ivuxolimab in advanced cancers. Regarding the research as a whole: Ivuxolimab, which targeted the costimulatory receptor OX40 (CD134), was an agonistic, fully human IgG2 monoclonal antibody. Intravenous ivuxolimab was administered to patients every 2 weeks at six dose levels: 0.01, 0.1, 0.3, 1.5, 3 and 10 mg/kg. Among the roughly 52 dose-escalation patients, some 20 had hepatocellular carcinoma, roughly 15 melanoma, 9 renal cell carcinoma and 9 head and neck cancer. In the dose-escalation cohort, 70% to 85% of patients were male, and the mean age was 60 years with a range of roughly 23 to 79. Prior anti-PD-1, anti-PD-L1 or anti-CTLA-4 therapy was permitted, and checkpoint inhibitors had been received by around 39% of dose-escalation patients. Partial responses occurred in three dose-escalation patients: two with cutaneous melanoma and one with hepatocellular carcinoma. The purpose of peripheral TCRbeta sequencing was to test whether ivuxolimab changed TCR sequence diversity and led to clonal T-cell expansion. The paper reports the monotherapy dose-escalation portion (N ≈ 50 patients) of the phase I ivuxolimab trial.

Per the germline V gene, MDHEN is the CDR1 and SYDVKM is the CDR2. The CDR3 runs 15 residues from the cysteine to the phenylalanine. Only the CDR3 part of the read is kept: 45 bases, read in frame from the first base. Cut back by 3 bases and 8 bases, the V and J ends lie 17 bases apart. Broader findings and caveats from the paper: In partial responders in the 0.1-3.0 mg/kg groups, normalized peripheral clonal expansion was found to be among the lowest, especially among CD8+ T cells. Low levels of normalized T-cell clonal expansion were also shown by some nonresponding patients. After ivuxolimab, expanded clones were on average more numerous among CD8+ T cells than among CD4+ T cells. At doses from 0.1 to 3.0 mg/kg, clonal expansion was seen in both CD4+ and CD8+ blood T cells between baseline and week 6. Antigen specificity was not determined for the clonally expanded peripheral T cells.

Patients with autoimmune disease history or receiving systemic immunosuppression were excluded from the trial. In every dose cohort, peripheral blood was drawn for TCR sequencing at baseline, cycle 4 day 1, and cycle 7 day 1. The samples were taken from a phase I, first-in-human, multicenter, open-label dose-escalation trial of ivuxolimab. Adults with locally advanced or metastatic melanoma, renal cell carcinoma, hepatocellular carcinoma or head and neck squamous cell carcinoma were enrolled in the trial. Before TCR sequencing, CD4+ T cells and CD8+ T cells were sorted from peripheral blood as separate populations. Genomic DNA was extracted from sorted cells for sequencing of the TCRbeta CDR3 region. The immunoSEQ Assay was used for sequencing of TCRbeta CDR3 regions. The table was pulled from immuneACCESS by TCRdb, which kept in-frame rearrangements only. Such tables lose some clones; where checked, under half of the loss comes from unresolved V genes, and the rest has no known cause. The sample profile shows approximately 78,000 clones; roughly 90% of them were found once. The ten largest make up around 0.97% of the sample.

Specimen: CD4+ or CD8+ T cells sorted from blood, collected in a trial of the OX40 agonist ivuxolimab. This chain joins TRBV28 to TRBJ2-1; the D gene is perhaps TRBD2, from 6 matching bases. The clonotype was recovered from an adult with an advanced solid tumor such as melanoma, head and neck, liver or kidney cancer. The DNA reads as follows: TGTGCCAGCAGTTTTAATGGCTGGGGAGGCGATGAGCAGTTCTTC. Its coded protein is CASSFNGWGGDEQFF. The reference TRBV28 and TRBJ2-1 proteins fill in what lies around the CDR3, so the full variable domain reads DVKVTQSSRYLVKRTGEKVFLECVQDMDHENMFWYRQDPGLGLRLIYFSYDVKMKEKGDIPEGYSVSREKKERFSLILESASTNQTSMYLCASSFNGWGGDEQFFGPGTRLTVL.